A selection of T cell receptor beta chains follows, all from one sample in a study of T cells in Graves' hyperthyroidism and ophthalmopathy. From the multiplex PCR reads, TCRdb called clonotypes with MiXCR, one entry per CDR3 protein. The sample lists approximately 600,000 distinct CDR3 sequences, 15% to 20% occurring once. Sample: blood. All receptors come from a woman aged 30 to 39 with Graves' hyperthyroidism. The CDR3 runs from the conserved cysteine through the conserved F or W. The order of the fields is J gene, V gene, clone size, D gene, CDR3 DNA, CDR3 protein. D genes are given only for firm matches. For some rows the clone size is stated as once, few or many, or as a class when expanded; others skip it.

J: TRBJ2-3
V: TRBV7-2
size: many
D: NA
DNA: TGTGCCAGCAGCTTAATTGGGGTCGATACGCAGTATTTT
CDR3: CASSLIGVDTQYF

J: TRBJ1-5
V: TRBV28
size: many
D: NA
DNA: TGTGCCAGCAGTTCCCCAGAGGCGGGGTTCAATCAGCCCCAGCATTTT
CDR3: CASSSPEAGFNQPQHF

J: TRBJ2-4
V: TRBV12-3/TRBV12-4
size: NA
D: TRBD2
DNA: TGTGCCAGCAGTCCGGGAGGGGGTGGCAAAAACATTCAGTACTTC
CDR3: CASSPGGGGKNIQYF

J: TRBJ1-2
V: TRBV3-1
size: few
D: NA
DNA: TGTGCCAGCAGCCAAGGAAAGGGGCTTAACTATGGCTACACCTTC
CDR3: CASSQGKGLNYGYTF

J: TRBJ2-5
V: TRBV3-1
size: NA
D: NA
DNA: TGTGCCAGCAGCCAAATCCGGGGGACAATTGCAATGGAGACCCAGTACTTC
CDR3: CASSQIRGTIAMETQYF

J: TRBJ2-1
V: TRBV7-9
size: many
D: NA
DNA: TGTGCCAGCAGCTTAGGAGAGATCGGGAATGAGCAGTTCTTC
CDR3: CASSLGEIGNEQFF

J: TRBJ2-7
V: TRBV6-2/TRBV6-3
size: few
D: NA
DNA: TGTGCCAGCGGCTTCAGGCCAGCAGCCTCCTACGAGCAGTACTTC
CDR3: CASGFRPAASYEQYF

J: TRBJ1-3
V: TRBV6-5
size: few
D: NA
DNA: TGTGCCAGCAGTACACTCAGGGTAACTGGAAACACCATATATTTT
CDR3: CASSTLRVTGNTIYF

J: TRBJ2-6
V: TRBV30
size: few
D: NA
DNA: TGTGCCTGGAGTGTTTCGTTTGCTGGGGCCAACGTCCTGACTTTC
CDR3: CAWSVSFAGANVLTF

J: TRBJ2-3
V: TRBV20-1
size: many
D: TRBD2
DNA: TGCAGTGCTAACCCACCCGGGGGGGTGGGAGATACGCAGTATTTT
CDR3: CSANPPGGVGDTQYF

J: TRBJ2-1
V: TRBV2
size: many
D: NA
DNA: TGTGCCAGCAGTGGCCAGGGTGGGAATGAGCAGTTCTTC
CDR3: CASSGQGGNEQFF

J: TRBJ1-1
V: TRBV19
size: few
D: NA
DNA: TGTGCCAGTAATTATAACAGGGCGAACACTGAAGCTTTCTTT
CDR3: CASNYNRANTEAFF

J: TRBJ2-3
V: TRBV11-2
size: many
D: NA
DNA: TGTGCCAGCAGCCCTGGTGCGCCGGATACGCAGTATTTT
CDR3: CASSPGAPDTQYF

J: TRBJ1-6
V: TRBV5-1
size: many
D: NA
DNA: TGCGCCAGCAGCTTGGAAACCAATAATTCACCCCTCCACTTT
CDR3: CASSLETNNSPLHF

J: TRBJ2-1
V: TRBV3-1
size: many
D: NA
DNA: TGTGCCAGCAGCCCTGTAAGGGCAAATGGTGAGCAGTTCTTC
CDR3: CASSPVRANGEQFF

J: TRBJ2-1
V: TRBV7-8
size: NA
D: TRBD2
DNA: TGTGCCAGCAGCTCAAGGACTAGGACTGAGCAGTTCTTC
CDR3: CASSSRTRTEQFF

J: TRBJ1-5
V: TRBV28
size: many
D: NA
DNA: TGTGCCAGCAGTTTATTTGGGGGCGAAAGCAATCAGCCCCAGCATTTT
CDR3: CASSLFGGESNQPQHF

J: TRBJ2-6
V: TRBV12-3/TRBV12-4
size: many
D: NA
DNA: TGTGCCAGCAATTTCGATGGGGTTCTCCAAACGTCTGGGGCCAACGTCCTGACTTTC
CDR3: CASNFDGVLQTSGANVLTF

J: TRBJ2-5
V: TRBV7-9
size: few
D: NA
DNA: TGTGCCAGCAGCTTAGGAGGGGGGCGCGGAGAGACCCAGTACTTC
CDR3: CASSLGGGRGETQYF

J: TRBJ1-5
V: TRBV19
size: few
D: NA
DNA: TGTGCCAGTAGTATGAGTAATCAGCCCCAGCATTTT
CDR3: CASSMSNQPQHF

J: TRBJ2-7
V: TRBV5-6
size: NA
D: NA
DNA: TGTGCCAGCAGCTTTGAGGGGGGTGAGCAGTACTTC
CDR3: CASSFEGGEQYF

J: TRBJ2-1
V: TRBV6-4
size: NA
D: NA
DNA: TGTGCCAGCAGGCCCTTAGCGGCTAGCTCCTACAATGAGCAGTTCTTC
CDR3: CASRPLAASSYNEQFF

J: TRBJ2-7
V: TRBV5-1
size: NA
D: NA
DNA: TGCGCCAGCAGCCCAAGCCTCGACGAGCAGTACTTC
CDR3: CASSPSLDEQYF

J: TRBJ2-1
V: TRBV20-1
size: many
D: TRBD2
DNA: TGCAGTGCTAGAGACCGACTAGCGGGAACGTACAATGAGCAGTTCTTC
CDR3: CSARDRLAGTYNEQFF

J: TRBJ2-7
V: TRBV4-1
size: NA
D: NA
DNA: TGCGCCAGCAGCCAAGAAGTCCAGGCCTACGAGCAGTACTTC
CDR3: CASSQEVQAYEQYF

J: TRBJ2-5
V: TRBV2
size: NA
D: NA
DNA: TGTGCCAGCAGTGGGAAGGGTAGTTTCTACCAAGAGACCCGGTACTTC
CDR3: CASSGKGSFYQETRYF

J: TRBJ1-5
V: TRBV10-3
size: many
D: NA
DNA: TGTGCCATCAGTGATTCCGGGGGCGGGCAGCCCCAGCATTTT
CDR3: CAISDSGGGQPQHF

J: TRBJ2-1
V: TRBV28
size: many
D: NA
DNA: TGTGCCAGCAGTCCGGGGCGGTACAATGAGCAGTTCTTC
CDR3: CASSPGRYNEQFF

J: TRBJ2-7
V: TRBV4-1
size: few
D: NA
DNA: TGCGCCAGCAGCGACCGATCCGTTATGGAGCAGTACTTC
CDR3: CASSDRSVMEQYF

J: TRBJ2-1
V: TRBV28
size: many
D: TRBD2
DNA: TGTGCCAGCATCCTTGGAGCGGGAGCCGCCTACAATGAGCAGTTCTTC
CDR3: CASILGAGAAYNEQFF

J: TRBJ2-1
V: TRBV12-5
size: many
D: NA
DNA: TGTGCTAGTGGCCCCCGAATGGATGAGCAGTTCTTC
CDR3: CASGPRMDEQFF

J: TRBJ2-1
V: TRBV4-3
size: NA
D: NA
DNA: TGCGCCAGCAGCCAAGATCCCACGGGGACGCAGGACAATGAGCAGTTCTTC
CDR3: CASSQDPTGTQDNEQFF

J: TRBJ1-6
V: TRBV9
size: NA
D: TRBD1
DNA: TGTGCCAGCAGCGTAGCGGGACAGTTCTCATCTCCCCTCCACTTT
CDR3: CASSVAGQFSSPLHF

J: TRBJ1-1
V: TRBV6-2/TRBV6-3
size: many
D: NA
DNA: TGTGCCAGCAGTTATGGACACATGAACACTGAAGCTTTCTTT
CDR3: CASSYGHMNTEAFF

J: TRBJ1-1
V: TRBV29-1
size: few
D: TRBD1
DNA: TGCAGCGTAGATAGGACAGGGGGATCTGAAGCTTTCTTT
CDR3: CSVDRTGGSEAFF

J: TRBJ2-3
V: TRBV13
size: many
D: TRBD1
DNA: TGTGCCAGCAGCCAGACAGGGCAGGCCACAGATACGCAGTATTTT
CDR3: CASSQTGQATDTQYF

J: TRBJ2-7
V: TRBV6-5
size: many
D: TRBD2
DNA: TGTGCCAGCAGTTACACTAGCGGGAGGTCCGAGCAGTACTTC
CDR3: CASSYTSGRSEQYF

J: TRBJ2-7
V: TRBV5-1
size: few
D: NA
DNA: TGCGCCAGTCGGGGCGTCTACGAGCAGTACTTC
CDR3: CASRGVYEQYF

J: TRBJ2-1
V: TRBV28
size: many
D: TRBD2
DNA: TGTGCCAGCAGTTCCACTGCGGGAGGGTCCTACAATGAGCAGTTCTTC
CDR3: CASSSTAGGSYNEQFF

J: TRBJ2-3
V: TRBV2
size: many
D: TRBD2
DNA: TGTGCCAGCAGTGCCCCGGGACTAGCGGGCACAGATACGCAGTATTTT
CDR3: CASSAPGLAGTDTQYF

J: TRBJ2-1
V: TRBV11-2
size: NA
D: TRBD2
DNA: TGTGCCAGCAGCCAACTCGGGACTAGCGGATCGGATGAGCAGTTCTTC
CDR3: CASSQLGTSGSDEQFF

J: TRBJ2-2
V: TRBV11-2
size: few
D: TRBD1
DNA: TGTGCCAGCAGCTCACCCCGACAGGGTACCGCCGGGGAGCTGTTTTTT
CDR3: CASSSPRQGTAGELFF

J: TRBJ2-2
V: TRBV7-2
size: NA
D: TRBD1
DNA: TGTGCCAGCAGCCCAGGGACAGTAGTCACCGGGGAGCTGTTTTTT
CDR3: CASSPGTVVTGELFF

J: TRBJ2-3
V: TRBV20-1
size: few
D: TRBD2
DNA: TGCAGTGCTAGAGACGCATCGGGACTACACACAGATACGCAGTATTTT
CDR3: CSARDASGLHTDTQYF

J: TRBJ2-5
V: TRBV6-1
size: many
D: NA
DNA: TGTGCCAGCAGGCCGGTCATCCAAGAGACCCAGTACTTC
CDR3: CASRPVIQETQYF

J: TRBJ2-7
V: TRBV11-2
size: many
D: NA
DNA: TGTGCCAGCAGCCCCGGACAGAACTACGAGCAGTACTTC
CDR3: CASSPGQNYEQYF

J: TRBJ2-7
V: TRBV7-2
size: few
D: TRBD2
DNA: TGTGCCAGCACCCCAAGTCAGCGGGAGGGCCTAGAGCAGTACTTC
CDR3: CASTPSQREGLEQYF

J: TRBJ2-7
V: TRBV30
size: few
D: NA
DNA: TGTGCCTGGACAGGGATCTCCTACGAGCAGTACTTC
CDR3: CAWTGISYEQYF

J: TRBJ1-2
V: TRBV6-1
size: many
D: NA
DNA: TGTGCCAGCAGCCTGTGGACAGTTAACTATGGCTACACCTTC
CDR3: CASSLWTVNYGYTF

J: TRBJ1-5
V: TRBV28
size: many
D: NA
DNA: TGTGCCAGCAGTAGGCGGGCAAATCAGCCCCAGCATTTT
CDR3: CASSRRANQPQHF

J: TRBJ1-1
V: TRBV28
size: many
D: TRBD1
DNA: TGTGCCAGCAGTACGCAGCAGACAGGGGTCACTGAAGCTTTCTTT
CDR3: CASSTQQTGVTEAFF

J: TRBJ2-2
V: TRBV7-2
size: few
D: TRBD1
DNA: TGTGCCAGCAGCCCTAATCCGGGACAGGCTCTTATGGGGCTGTTTTTT
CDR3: CASSPNPGQALMGLFF

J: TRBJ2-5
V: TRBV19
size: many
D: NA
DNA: TGTGCCAGTAGTCCTGGAGTTGGCCTCGGCCAGTACTTC
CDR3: CASSPGVGLGQYF

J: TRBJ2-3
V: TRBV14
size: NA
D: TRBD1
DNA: TGTGCCAGCAGCCTGGGACAGGCTAACACAGATACGCAGTATTTT
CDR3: CASSLGQANTDTQYF

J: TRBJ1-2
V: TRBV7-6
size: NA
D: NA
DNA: TGTGCCAGCAGCTTAGGGGACACCCGCTATGGCTACACCTTC
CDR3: CASSLGDTRYGYTF